This T cell receptor (beta chain) was sequenced for a study of cytomegalovirus exposure and HLA in healthy donors. Study context: Membership in the Caucasian-associated ancestry cluster was found for about 84% of around 380 genotyped donors. Findings of the study overall: Researchers counted around 180 TCR beta chains as cytomegalovirus-associated. In an earlier analysis, productive rearrangement rates for most beta V segments clustered near 87% or 30%.

For this clone: Its target is unknown.

Amplification used 60 Vbeta primers and 13 Jbeta primers. Repertoires were generated with immunoSEQ multiplex PCR, while TCRdb's copy carries only in-frame clones and drops some. This sample has around 170,000 clones, with 82% found just once. V was clipped by 5 bases and J by 11 bases; unmatched bases: 11. CDR3 length equals 15 residues. Germline V gene lookup returns CDR1 PRHDT and CDR2 FYEKMQ (reference sequence). The clonotype comes from a woman under 30 in good health and CMV-seronegative. The rearrangement links TRBV13 to TRBJ2-7, with 14 bases lining up with TRBD2. Sequenced material: PBMCs. The CDR3 bases are TGTGCCAGCAGCATCGTCGGGACTAGCGGGAGCATGAAGTACTTC. This encodes CASSIVGTSGSMKYF.